The 14 T cell receptor beta chains below all came from one sample that was sequenced in a study of identifying expanded T cells in peripheral blood. The table came from immunoSEQ multiplex PCR; TCRdb's copy has only in-frame clones and leaves some out. The table lists some 95,000 clones, roughly 86% of them singletons. Sequencing was done on a sample of blood. The source of these receptors is a person aged 18 to 70 in good health.

V and J are TRBV29-1 and TRBJ2-7; D remains unclear. The CDR3 spans 15 residues. Trimming took off 2 bases at V and 2 bases at J, with 16 bases between the two ends. Per germline, CDR1 SQVTM and CDR2 ANQGSEA. CDR3 in DNA: TGCAGCGTTGAAAACCTAAAATCAGACGCCTACGAGCAGTACTTC. It yields the protein CSVENLKSDAYEQYF.

This rearrangement joins TRBV15 to TRBJ2-5; 12 bases match TRBD2. Germline CDR1 and CDR2: LNHNV and YYDKDF (reference sequence). There are 16 residues in the CDR3. After removal of 2 bases from V and 5 bases from J, the junction contained 6 bases not matched to a gene. The CDR3 protein is CATSRRRTSGDETQYF. CDR3 coding DNA: TGTGCCACCAGCAGACGCCGGACTAGCGGGGATGAGACCCAGTACTTC.

The chain is built from TRBV29-1 and TRBJ2-5, with D possibly being TRBD2 (6 bases). With 6 bases removed from V and 9 bases from J, the gap between germline ends came to 23 bases. The CDR3 length is 14 residues. CDR1 and CDR2 (germline): SQVTM, ANQGSEA. The CDR3 DNA is TGCAGCGTCCTGACCTTAGTCGCCCGCGGGGCCCAGTACTTC. The encoded protein is CSVLTLVARGAQYF.

The chain uses TRBV6-6 and TRBJ1-5; D not resolved. CDR3 length: 13 residues. CDR1 is MNHNY and CDR2 is SVGAGI in the germline V gene (reference sequence). V was clipped by 0 bases and J by 7 bases, with 7 bases between them. The CDR3 coding sequence is TGTGCCAGCAGTTACTCGACTAAGCAGCCCCAGCATTTT. Amino acids: CASSYSTKQPQHF.

This clone was seen more than once but under ten times. The chain carries TRBV21-1 and TRBJ1-2; the DNA was not used to check the table's D call, TRBD1. TRBV21-1 is a pseudogene segment. This CDR3 has 15 residues. The CDR3 DNA reads TGTGCCAGCAGCAAAGGGCCGGACACTAACTATGGCTACACCTTC. Translating it yields CASSKGPDTNYGYTF.

This clone was seen more than once but under ten times. The chain recombines TRBV5-8 with TRBJ2-3; D perhaps matches TRBD1 (5 bases). CDR1 is SGHTS and CDR2 is YDEGEE in the germline V gene. Deletions cut 6 bases from V and 11 bases from J, with 16 bases between. This CDR3 region has 12 residues. The CDR3 loop reads CASNVQGVEQYF. The CDR3 DNA follows: TGTGCCAGCAACGTCCAGGGTGTTGAGCAGTATTTT.

In this sample, this clone turned up many times. This chain links TRBV6-5 with TRBJ1-1; D gene ambiguous. This CDR3 is built from 14 residues. V lost 9 bases and J lost 0, with 14 bases in between. Germline V lookup: CDR1 MNHEY, CDR2 SVGAGI. DNA for the CDR3: TGTGCCAGTAAGAGGATTAACATGAACACTGAAGCTTTCTTT. It yields the protein CASKRINMNTEAFF.

The chain joins TRBV7-2 to TRBJ1-1, with D maybe TRBD1 (6 bases). V was pared by 5 bases and J by 4 bases, with 11 bases between. CDR1 and CDR2 from the germline V gene are SGHTA and FQGNSA. The CDR3 extends over 13 amino acids. The CDR3 DNA reads TGTGCCAGCAGCCGACAACAGGGCACTGAAGCTTTCTTT. Protein product: CASSRQQGTEAFF.

The CDR3 is CASSATGGGTHDKTQYF. The DNA for the CDR3 is TGTGCCAGCAGTGCTACCGGCGGTGGGACTCACGATAAGACCCAGTACTTC. The chain recombines TRBV6-1 with TRBJ2-5, with D perhaps matching TRBD2 (6 bases). CDR1 is MNHNS and CDR2 is SASEGT in the germline V gene. CDR3 length: 17 residues. Trimming pared 4 bases from V and 6 bases from J, leaving 24 bases between.

This clone was seen once. The V gene is TRBV27, the J gene TRBJ1-5, with D unresolved. CDR1 and CDR2 (germline): MNHEY, SMNVEV (reference sequence). CDR3 length: 14 residues. The V and J ends lost 5 bases and 0 bases respectively, with 8 bases between them. CDR3 coding DNA: TGTGCCAGCAGTCCCCTAGGTAGCAATCAGCCCCAGCATTTT. Translation gives CASSPLGSNQPQHF.

This chain joins TRBV9 and TRBJ2-2; the D call may be TRBD1 or TRBD2 (6 bases each). The germline V and J ends were trimmed by 7 bases and 3 bases, with 13 bases remaining between them. In germline, CDR1 is SGDLS, CDR2 YYNGEE. This CDR3 is 14 amino acids long. CDR3 amino acids: CASGKGDYTGELFF. CDR3 nucleotides: TGTGCCAGCGGTAAGGGGGACTACACCGGGGAGCTGTTTTTT.

A few counts support this clone. This same CDR3 is encoded by further DNA sequences in the sample. The CDR3 DNA is TGTGCCAGTAGTATACTTTGGGGGGCGAACACTGAAGCTTTCTTT. Its translation is CASSILWGANTEAFF. V usage is TRBV19 and J usage is TRBJ1-1, with D perhaps TRBD1 (6 bases). Per the germline V gene, CDR1 is LNHDA and CDR2 is SQIVND (reference sequence). The ends were cut back, 2 bases at V and 1 base at J, with 11 bases in the middle. The CDR3 contains 15 residues.

The rearrangement uses TRBV28 and TRBJ1-2; TRBD1 matches 7 bases. V lost 8 bases and J lost 0; bases outside the gene matches: 9. Germline CDR1 and CDR2: MDHEN and SYDVKM. The CDR3 consists of 15 residues. In DNA, the CDR3 is TGTGCCAGCTCGCGCGCTGGGACAGCTAACTATGGCTACACCTTC. This encodes CASSRAGTANYGYTF.

This clone was seen once. V and J are TRBV6-5 and TRBJ2-1, with D unclear. The V and J ends lost 6 bases and 6 bases respectively, with 6 bases between them. This CDR3 is 11 amino acids long. Germline CDR1 is MNHEY and CDR2 is SVGAGI. In DNA form, the CDR3 reads TGTGCCAGCAGGGGCCCCAATGAGCAGTTCTTC. This gives the protein CASRGPNEQFF.